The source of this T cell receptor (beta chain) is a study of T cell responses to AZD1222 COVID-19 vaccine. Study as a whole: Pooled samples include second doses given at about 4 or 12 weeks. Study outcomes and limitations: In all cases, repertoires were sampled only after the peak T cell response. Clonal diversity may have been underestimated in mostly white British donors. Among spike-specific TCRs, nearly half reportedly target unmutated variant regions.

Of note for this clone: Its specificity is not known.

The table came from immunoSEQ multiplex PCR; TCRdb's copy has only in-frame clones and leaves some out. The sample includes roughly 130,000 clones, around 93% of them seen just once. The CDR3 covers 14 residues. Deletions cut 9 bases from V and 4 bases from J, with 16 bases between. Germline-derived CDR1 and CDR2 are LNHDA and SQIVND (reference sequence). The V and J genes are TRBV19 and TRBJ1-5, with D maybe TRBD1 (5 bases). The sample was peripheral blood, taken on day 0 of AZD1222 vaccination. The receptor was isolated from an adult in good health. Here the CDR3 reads CASYSGTFNQPQHF. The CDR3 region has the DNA TGTGCCAGCTACAGCGGGACGTTTAATCAGCCCCAGCATTTT.